This TCR beta chain was recorded in a study of cytomegalovirus exposure and HLA in healthy donors (TCRdb year 2017). For the study in its entirety: A later analysis indicated that the 120 validation repertoires were generated on the platform also employed for the 670 or so repertoires of the first cohort. The study aimed to test whether signatures of past pathogen exposure could be identified by cataloging public T cell receptors. To predict cytomegalovirus infection status, the study combined high-throughput TCR immunosequencing, statistical association of individual TCRs with disease status, and machine learning. Along with the approximately 650-subject first cohort, a separate validation cohort of more than 90 different subjects was used.

The donors were included in the validation cohort of 90 to 150 subjects, a group kept apart from the roughly 700-subject first cohort. Library construction relied on the immunoSEQ multiplex PCR assay. Under the source paper's analysis protocol: To diagnose cytomegalovirus status from the catalog of TCR beta chain sequences, a statistical classification framework was built. What TCRdb holds here is the immuneACCESS table cut down to in-frame rearrangements. Part of the clones is not present; checked against another copy, under half of the missing clones reflect an unresolved V gene, and the others are unexplained. V and J calls plus clone size are reproduced from that table; the DNA served to infer D and trimming. The table for this sample lists about 240,000 clones; about 87% of them were counted only once. Of the sample, 2.6% is held by the ten largest clones. What the authors observed across the whole study: The authors suggested that the approach could potentially be extended to other disease states and immunological phenotypes. Of the cluster scores, 90% to 95% were above 0 in a later analysis, which found that TCRs clustered in the first cohort also tended to co-occur in the 95 to 150 validation repertoires. A later analysis had no HLA typing for the validation cohort, so co-occurrence there was scored across all 120 repertoires. Most TCR sequences were seen in very few donors, while some public TCRs were found in many individuals. The study gave a list of 150 to 200 TCR beta chains associated with cytomegalovirus. The classifier was reported to diagnose cytomegalovirus status with high specificity and sensitivity in both the original and validation cohorts. In vitro tests confirmed that a few of the cytomegalovirus-associated TCR beta chains recognize cytomegalovirus antigens.

V lost 1 base and J lost 3 bases, and the count of bases not matched to a germline gene is 4. The CDR3 covers 15 residues, taking in both the cysteine and the phenylalanine. The entry retains the CDR3 DNA only, 45 bases that are in frame from base 1. From a lookup of the germline V gene (reference sequence), CDR1 and CDR2 are LNHNV and YYDKDF. Note on this clone: Its antigen is not yet known. The sample holds no much larger clone one base away, and base qualities are not on file.

The rearrangement joined TRBV15 to TRBJ2-3, with 7 middle bases fitting TRBD2. Sequences were obtained from PBMCs. The clonotype was recovered from a man in his late teens or twenties in good health and CMV-seronegative. The DNA sequence follows: TGTGCCACCAGCAGAGGAAGCGGGATGACAGATACGCAGTATTTT. The resulting protein is CATSRGSGMTDTQYF. With all but the CDR3 taken from the reference TRBV15 and TRBJ2-3 genes, the full variable domain is: DAMVIQNPRYQVTQFGKPVTLSCSQTLNHNVMYWYQQKSSQAPKLLFHYYDKDFNNEADTPDNFQSRRPNTSFCFLDIRSPGLGDTAMYLCATSRGSGMTDTQYFGPGTRLTVL.